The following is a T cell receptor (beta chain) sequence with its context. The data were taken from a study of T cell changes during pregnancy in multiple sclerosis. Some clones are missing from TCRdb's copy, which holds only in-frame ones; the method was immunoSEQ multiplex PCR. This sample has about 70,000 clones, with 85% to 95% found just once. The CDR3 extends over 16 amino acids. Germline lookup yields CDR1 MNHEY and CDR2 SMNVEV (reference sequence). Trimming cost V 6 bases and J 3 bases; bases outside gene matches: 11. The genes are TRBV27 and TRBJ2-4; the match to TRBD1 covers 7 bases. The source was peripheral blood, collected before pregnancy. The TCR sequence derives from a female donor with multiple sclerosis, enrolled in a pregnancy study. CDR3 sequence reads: CASSNTGTASKNIQYF. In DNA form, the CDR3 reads TGTGCCAGCAGCAATACCGGGACAGCGAGCAAAAACATTCAGTACTTC.